The following is a T cell receptor (beta chain) sequence with its context. The target antigen is unknown. The CDR3 spans 11 residues. V lost 6 bases and J lost 10; bases outside the gene matches: 4. Germline CDR1 reads SQVTM; CDR2 reads ANQGSEA. This sample stems from a study of Ad26.COV2.S vaccination and SARS-CoV-2 variants. Clones were read by immunoSEQ multiplex PCR, and TCRdb kept only the in-frame ones, dropping some. The sample lists 350,000 to 500,000 clones, roughly 91% occurring once. The treatment: some 20 received Ad26.COV2.S at low or high dose, single or two shots; several received placebo; per-sample allocation not given. It was on day 63 after the first vaccine or placebo injection that samples were taken. Donation was by an adult aged 18-55 years who was in Boston. Findings and caveats of the study: Higher spike-specific TCR breadth was found in vaccine recipients than in placebo recipients.

The sequencing here drew on peripheral blood, taken in a trial of Ad26.COV2.S vaccine versus placebo. The chain employs TRBV29-1 and TRBJ1-1, with 11 bases matching TRBD1. The clonotype originates from a person between 18 and 65 years old who received the Ad26.COV2.S COVID-19 vaccine or a placebo. The CDR3 region has the DNA TGCAGCGTGGGACAGGGGGACTTAGCTTTCTTT. Its protein product is CSVGQGDLAFF. The whole variable domain, remainder taken from reference TRBV29-1 and TRBJ1-1, is SAVISQKPSRDICQRGTSLTIQCQVDSQVTMMFWYRQQPGQSLTLIATANQGSEATYESGFVIDKFPISRPNLTFSTLTVSNMSPEDSSIYLCSVGQGDLAFFGQGTRLTVV.